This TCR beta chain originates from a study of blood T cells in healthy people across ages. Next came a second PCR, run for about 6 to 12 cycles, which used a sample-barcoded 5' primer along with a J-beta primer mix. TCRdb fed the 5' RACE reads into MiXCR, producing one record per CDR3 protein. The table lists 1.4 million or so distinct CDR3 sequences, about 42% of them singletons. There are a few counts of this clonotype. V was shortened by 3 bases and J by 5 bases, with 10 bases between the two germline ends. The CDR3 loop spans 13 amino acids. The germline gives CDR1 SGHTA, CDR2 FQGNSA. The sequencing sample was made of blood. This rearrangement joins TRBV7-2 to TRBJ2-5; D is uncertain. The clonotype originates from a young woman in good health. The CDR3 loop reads CASSFLDYETQYF. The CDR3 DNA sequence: TGTGCCAGCAGCTTCCTAGATTACGAGACCCAGTACTTC.